This TCR beta chain was sequenced in a study of regulatory T cells in long-lasting Graves disease. This CDR3 spans 15 amino acids. The V end was cut by 4 bases, the J end by 1 base, with 16 bases between. Germline loops: CDR1 DFQATT, CDR2 SNEGSKA (reference sequence). This clonotype was counted at least ten times. Documented time point: newly diagnosed GD, antithyroid drugs for less than 3 months. Researchers made the TCR library from RNA that was extracted from PBMCs. To make TCR beta libraries, researchers used iRepertoire HTBI primers and Arm-PCR of CDR3 regions. In the authors' methods: Across all samples, more than 60 TRBV segments and 15 or so TRBJ segments were identified. MiXCR, applied by TCRdb to the multiplex PCR reads, yields one record per CDR3 protein. In this record, the V and J calls reflect TCRdb's handling and not the investigators' own analysis. The sample includes about 220,000 distinct CDR3 sequences, approximately 19% seen only once; the top ten take 12%.

These records were also assigned to another study, of T cells in Graves' hyperthyroidism and ophthalmopathy. As that report states: Most clonotypes expanded in the thyroid (above 0.001) were also present in blood.

Source: peripheral blood mononuclear cells (PBMCs), taken at new diagnosis, from a patient treated with antithyroid drugs. The receptor was isolated from a woman in her 30s with Graves disease. The V call is TRBV20-1, the J call TRBJ1-2, with D tentatively TRBD1 (5 bases). CDR3 protein: CSATVWDRSNYGYTF. The CDR3 nucleotides are TGCAGTGCTACCGTTTGGGACCGAAGTAACTATGGCTACACCTTC.